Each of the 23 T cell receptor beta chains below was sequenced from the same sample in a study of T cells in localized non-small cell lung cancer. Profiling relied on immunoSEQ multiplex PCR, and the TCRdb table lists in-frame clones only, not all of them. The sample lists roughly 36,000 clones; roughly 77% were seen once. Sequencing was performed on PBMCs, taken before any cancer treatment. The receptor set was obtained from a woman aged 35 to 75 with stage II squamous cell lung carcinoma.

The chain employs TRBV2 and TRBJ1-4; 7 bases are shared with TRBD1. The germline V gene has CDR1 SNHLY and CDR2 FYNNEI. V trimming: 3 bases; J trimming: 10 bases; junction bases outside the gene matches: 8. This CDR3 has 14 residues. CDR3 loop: CASSENTGVRKLFF. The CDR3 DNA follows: TGTGCCAGCAGTGAGAACACAGGGGTCCGAAAACTGTTTTTT.

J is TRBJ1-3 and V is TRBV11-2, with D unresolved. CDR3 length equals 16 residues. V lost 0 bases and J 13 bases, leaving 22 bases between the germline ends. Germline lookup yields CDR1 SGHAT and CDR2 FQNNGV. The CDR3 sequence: CASSLDYGFGNTRIYF. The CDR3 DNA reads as TGTGCCAGCAGCTTAGATTACGGATTCGGAAACACGAGGATATATTTT.

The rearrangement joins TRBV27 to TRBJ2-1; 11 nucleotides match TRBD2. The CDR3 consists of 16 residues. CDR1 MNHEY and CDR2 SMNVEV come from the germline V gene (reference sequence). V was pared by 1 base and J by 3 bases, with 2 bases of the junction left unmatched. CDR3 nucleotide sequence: TGTGCCAGCAGTTTATTAGCGGGAGGGCTCTACAATGAGCAGTTCTTC. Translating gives CASSLLAGGLYNEQFF.

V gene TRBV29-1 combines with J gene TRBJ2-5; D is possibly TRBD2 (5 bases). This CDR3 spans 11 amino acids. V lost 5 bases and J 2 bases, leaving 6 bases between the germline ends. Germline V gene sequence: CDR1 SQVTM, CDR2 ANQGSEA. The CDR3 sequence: CSVRRQETQYF. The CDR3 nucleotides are TGCAGCGTTCGGAGGCAAGAGACCCAGTACTTC.

The CDR3, as DNA: TGTGCCAGCAGCTTAACGGGGAACGGGAGACTGGGTGGCTACACCTTC. Protein: CASSLTGNGRLGGYTF. The genes are TRBV7-2 and TRBJ1-2; D not resolved. The germline V gene encodes CDR1 SGHTA and CDR2 FQGNSA. This CDR3 contains 16 residues. With 2 bases removed from V and 7 bases from J, the gap between germline ends came to 20 bases. The full variable domain, in which reference TRBV7-2 and TRBJ1-2 provide the parts outside the CDR3, is GAGVSQSPSNKVTEKGKDVELRCDPISGHTALYWYRQSLGQGLEFLIYFQGNSAPDKSGLPSDRFSAERTGGSVSTLTIQRTQQEDSAVYLCASSLTGNGRLGGYTFGSGTRLTVV.

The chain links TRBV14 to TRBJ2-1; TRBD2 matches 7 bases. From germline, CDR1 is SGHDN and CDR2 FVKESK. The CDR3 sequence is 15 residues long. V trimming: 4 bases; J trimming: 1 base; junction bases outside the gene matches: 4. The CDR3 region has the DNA TGTGCCAGCAGCCGGGCGGGAGCATCCTACAATGAGCAGTTCTTC. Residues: CASSRAGASYNEQFF.

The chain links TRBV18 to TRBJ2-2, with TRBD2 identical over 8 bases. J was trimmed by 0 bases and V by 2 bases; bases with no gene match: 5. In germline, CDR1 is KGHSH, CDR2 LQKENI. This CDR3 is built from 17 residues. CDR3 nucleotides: TGTGCCAGCTCACCAAATAGCGGGGTCGCGAACACCGGGGAGCTGTTTTTT. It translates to CASSPNSGVANTGELFF. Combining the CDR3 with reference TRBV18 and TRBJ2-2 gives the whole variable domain NAGVMQNPRHLVRRRGQEARLRCSPMKGHSHVYWYRQLPEEGLKFMVYLQKENIIDESGMPKERFSAEFPKEGPSILRIQQVVRGDSAAYFCASSPNSGVANTGELFFGEGSRLTVL.

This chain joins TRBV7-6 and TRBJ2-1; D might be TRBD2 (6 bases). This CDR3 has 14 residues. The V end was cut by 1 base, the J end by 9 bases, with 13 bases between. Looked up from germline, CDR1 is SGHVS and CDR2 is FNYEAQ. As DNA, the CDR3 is TGTGCCAGCAGCTTAGTGCGCGGGGCCGGTGAGCAGTTCTTC. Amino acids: CASSLVRGAGEQFF. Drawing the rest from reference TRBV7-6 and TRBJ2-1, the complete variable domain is GAGVSQSPRYKVTKRGQDVALRCDPISGHVSLYWYRQALGQGPEFLTYFNYEAQQDKSGLPNDRFSAERPEGSISTLTIQRTEQRDSAMYRCASSLVRGAGEQFFGPGTRLTVL.

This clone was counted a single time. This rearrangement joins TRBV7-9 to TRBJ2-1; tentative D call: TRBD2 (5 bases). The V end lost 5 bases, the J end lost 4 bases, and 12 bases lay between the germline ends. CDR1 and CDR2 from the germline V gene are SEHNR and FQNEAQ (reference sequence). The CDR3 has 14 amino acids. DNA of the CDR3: TGTGCCAGCAGCCCAAGCGGAGCTTACAATGAGCAGTTCTTC. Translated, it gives CASSPSGAYNEQFF. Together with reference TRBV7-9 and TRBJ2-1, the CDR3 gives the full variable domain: DTGVSQNPRHKITKRGQNVTFRCDPISEHNRLYWYRQTLGQGPEFLTYFQNEAQLEKSRLLSDRFSAERPKGSFSTLEIQRTEQGDSAMYLCASSPSGAYNEQFFGPGTRLTVL.

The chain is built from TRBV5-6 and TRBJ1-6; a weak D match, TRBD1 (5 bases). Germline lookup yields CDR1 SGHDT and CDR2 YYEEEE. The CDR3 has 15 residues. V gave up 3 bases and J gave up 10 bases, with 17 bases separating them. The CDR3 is CASSWGRPEGSPLHF. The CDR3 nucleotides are TGTGCCAGCAGCTGGGGACGGCCAGAGGGATCACCCCTCCACTTT.

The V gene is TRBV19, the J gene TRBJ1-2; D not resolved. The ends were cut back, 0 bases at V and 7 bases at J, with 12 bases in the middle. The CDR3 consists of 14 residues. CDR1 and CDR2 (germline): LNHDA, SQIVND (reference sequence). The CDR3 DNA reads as TGTGCCAGTAGTATAGAGGGAGCTGGAACTGGCTACACCTTC. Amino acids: CASSIEGAGTGYTF.

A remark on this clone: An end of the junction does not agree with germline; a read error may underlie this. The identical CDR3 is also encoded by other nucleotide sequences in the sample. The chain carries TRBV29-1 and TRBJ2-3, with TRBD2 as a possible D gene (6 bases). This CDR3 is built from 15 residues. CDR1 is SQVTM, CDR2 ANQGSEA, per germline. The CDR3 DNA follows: TGTAGCGTTGAACGGGGGAAAACTAGCACAGATACGCAGTATTTT. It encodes CSVERGKTSTDTQYF.

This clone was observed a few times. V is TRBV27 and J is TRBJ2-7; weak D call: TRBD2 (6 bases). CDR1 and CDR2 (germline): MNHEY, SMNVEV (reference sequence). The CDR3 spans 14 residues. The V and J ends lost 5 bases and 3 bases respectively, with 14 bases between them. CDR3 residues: CASSPQWEDYEQYF. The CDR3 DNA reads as TGTGCCAGCAGTCCCCAATGGGAGGACTACGAGCAGTACTTC.

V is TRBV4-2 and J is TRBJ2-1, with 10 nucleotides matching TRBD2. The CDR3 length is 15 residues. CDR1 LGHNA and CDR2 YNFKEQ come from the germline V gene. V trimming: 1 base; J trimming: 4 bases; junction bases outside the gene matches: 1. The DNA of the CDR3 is TGTGCCAGCAGCCAAGGGACTAGCGGATACAATGAGCAGTTCTTC. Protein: CASSQGTSGYNEQFF.

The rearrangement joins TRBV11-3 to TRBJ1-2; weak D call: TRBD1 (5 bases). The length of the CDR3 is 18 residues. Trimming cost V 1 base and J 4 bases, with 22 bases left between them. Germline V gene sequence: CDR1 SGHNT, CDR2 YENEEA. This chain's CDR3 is CASSLADGRDSTLYGYTF. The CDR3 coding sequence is TGTGCCAGCAGCTTAGCGGACGGAAGGGACTCGACGCTCTATGGCTACACCTTC.

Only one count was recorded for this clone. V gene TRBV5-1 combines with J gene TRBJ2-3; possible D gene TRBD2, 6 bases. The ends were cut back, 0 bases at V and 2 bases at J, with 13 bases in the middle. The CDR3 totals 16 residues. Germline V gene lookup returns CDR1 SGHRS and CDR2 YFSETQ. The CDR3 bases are TGCGCCAGCAGCTTGGGGGGAGGCAGATCCACAGATACGCAGTATTTT. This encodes CASSLGGGRSTDTQYF.

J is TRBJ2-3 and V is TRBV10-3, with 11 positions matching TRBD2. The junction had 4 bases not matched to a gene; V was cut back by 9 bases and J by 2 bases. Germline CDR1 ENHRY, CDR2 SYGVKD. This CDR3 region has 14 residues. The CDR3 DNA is TGTGCCATTCTAGCGGGGGGTTACACAGATACGCAGTATTTT. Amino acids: CAILAGGYTDTQYF.

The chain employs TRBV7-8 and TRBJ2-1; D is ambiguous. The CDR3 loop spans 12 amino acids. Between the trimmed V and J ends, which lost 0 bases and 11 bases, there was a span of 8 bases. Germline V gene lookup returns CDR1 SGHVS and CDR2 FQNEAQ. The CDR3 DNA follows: TGTGCCAGCAGCTTAGCAGAGACAAAGCAGTTCTTC. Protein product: CASSLAETKQFF.

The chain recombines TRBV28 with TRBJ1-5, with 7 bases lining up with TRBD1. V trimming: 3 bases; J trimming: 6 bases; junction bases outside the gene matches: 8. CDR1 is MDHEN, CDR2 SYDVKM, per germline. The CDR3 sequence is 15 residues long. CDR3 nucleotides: TGTGCCAGCAGTTTCCCCCAGGGGGGCGGTCAGCCCCAGCATTTT. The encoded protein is CASSFPQGGGQPQHF. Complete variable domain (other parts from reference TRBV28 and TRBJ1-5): DVKVTQSSRYLVKRTGEKVFLECVQDMDHENMFWYRQDPGLGLRLIYFSYDVKMKEKGDIPEGYSVSREKKERFSLILESASTNQTSMYLCASSFPQGGGQPQHFGDGTRLSIL.

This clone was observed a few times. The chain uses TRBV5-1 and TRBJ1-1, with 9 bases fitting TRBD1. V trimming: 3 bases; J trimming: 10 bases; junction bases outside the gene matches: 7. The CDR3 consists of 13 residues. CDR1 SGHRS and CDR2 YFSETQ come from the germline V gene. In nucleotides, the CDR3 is TGCGCCAGCAGCTCGGGGGACAGGGCGAGAGCTTTCTTT. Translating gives CASSSGDRARAFF.

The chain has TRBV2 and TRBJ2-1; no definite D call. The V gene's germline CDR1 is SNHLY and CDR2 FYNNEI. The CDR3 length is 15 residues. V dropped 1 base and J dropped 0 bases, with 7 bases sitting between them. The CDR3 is CASSEDRSSYNEQFF. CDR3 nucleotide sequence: TGTGCCAGCAGTGAAGACAGAAGCTCCTACAATGAGCAGTTCTTC.

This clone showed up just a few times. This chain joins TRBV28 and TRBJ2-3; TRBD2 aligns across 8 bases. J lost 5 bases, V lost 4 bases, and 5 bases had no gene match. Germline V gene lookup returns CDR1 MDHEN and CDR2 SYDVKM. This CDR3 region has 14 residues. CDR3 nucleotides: TGTGCCAGCAGTTCAAGCGGGAGAGGAGATACGCAGTATTTT. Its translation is CASSSSGRGDTQYF. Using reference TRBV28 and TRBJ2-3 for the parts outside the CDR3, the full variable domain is DVKVTQSSRYLVKRTGEKVFLECVQDMDHENMFWYRQDPGLGLRLIYFSYDVKMKEKGDIPEGYSVSREKKERFSLILESASTNQTSMYLCASSSSGRGDTQYFGPGTRLTVL.

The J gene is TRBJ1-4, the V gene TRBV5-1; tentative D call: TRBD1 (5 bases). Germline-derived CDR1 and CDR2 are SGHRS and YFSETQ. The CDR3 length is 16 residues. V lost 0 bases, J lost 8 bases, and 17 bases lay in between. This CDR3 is CASSLGGSGPVEKLFF. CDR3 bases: TGCGCCAGCAGCTTGGGGGGGAGTGGCCCAGTCGAAAAACTGTTTTTT.